One and the same sample provided the 19 T cell receptor beta chains below, sequenced in a study of PD-1 blockade in mismatch repair-deficient tumors. Using immunoSEQ multiplex PCR, the repertoire was profiled, and TCRdb retains in-frame clones only, with some absent. The data hold some 70,000 clones, with 60% to 80% observed a single time. This sample comprised peripheral blood, obtained 2 weeks after starting pembrolizumab. Every receptor here comes from an adult with mismatch repair-deficient cancer.

The gene calls are TRBV7-3 and TRBJ2-5; 11 bases are shared with TRBD1. Germline V gives CDR1 SGHTA, CDR2 FQGTGA. This CDR3 contains 15 residues. V shed 4 bases, J shed 5 bases, and the junction held 6 bases outside the gene matches. The chain's CDR3 is CASSSGQGATETQYF. In nucleotides, the CDR3 is TGTGCCAGCAGCTCAGGACAGGGGGCGACGGAGACCCAGTACTTC.

A word on this clone: Without the conserved terminal phenylalanine or tryptophan, this CDR3 likely stems from a read error. The limits of the CDR3 on the DNA are not certain, so only TCRdb's listed CDR3 is given. The V and J genes are TRBV6-6 and TRBJ1-2. The CDR3 adds up to 14 amino acids, both ends counted. Germline V gene lookup returns CDR1 MNHNY and CDR2 SVGAGI (reference sequence). CDR3 region: CASSPGVNRGGAPP.

The V and J genes are TRBV19 and TRBJ2-2, with 9 bases matching TRBD1. Germline CDR1 is LNHDA and CDR2 is SQIVND (reference sequence). The CDR3 runs to 16 residues. The V and J ends lost 5 bases and 4 bases, in that order; junction bases with no gene match: 8. The chain's CDR3 is CASSDGQGRGTGELFF. The CDR3 DNA reads TGTGCCAGTAGTGATGGACAGGGGAGAGGCACCGGGGAGCTGTTTTTT.

This clone was observed a handful of times. The V and J genes are TRBV2 and TRBJ2-1; D is unclear. Trimming removed 3 bases at V and 1 base at J, with 7 bases between. The CDR3 consists of 14 residues. Germline CDR1 SNHLY, CDR2 FYNNEI. CDR3 nucleotides: TGTGCCAGCAGTGAGAACATTTCCTACAATGAGCAGTTCTTC. Translated: CASSENISYNEQFF.

J is TRBJ2-5 and V is TRBV25-1, with D perhaps matching TRBD2 (5 bases). The CDR3 totals 16 residues. Germline-derived CDR1 and CDR2 are MGHDK and SYGVNS. V was trimmed by 6 bases and J by 7 bases, leaving 24 bases between them. CDR3 in DNA: TGTGCCAGCAGGAGTGAACGGGGTAGAGGTTTAGGGACCCAGTACTTC. It yields the protein CASRSERGRGLGTQYF.

Comment on this clone: At one end the junction does not follow the germline gene, possibly because of a read error. The rearrangement uses TRBV10-3 and TRBJ2-7; 11 positions match TRBD1. The germline V gene encodes CDR1 ENHRY and CDR2 SYGVKD. The CDR3 is 16 amino acids. CDR3 sequence: CATSPGTGGTAYEQYF. The CDR3, as DNA: TGTGCCACCAGTCCCGGGACAGGGGGTACTGCCTACGAGCAGTACTTC.

The rearrangement links TRBV5-4 to TRBJ2-7, with 7 bases aligning to TRBD1. V trimming: 4 bases; J trimming: 6 bases; junction bases outside the gene matches: 10. Germline V gene sequence: CDR1 SGHNT, CDR2 YYREEE (reference sequence). This CDR3 is 14 amino acids long. The CDR3 reads CASSREYRGVEQYF. DNA for the CDR3: TGTGCCAGCAGCAGAGAATACAGGGGAGTCGAGCAGTACTTC. The complete variable domain, with remaining parts taken from reference TRBV5-4 and TRBJ2-7, reads ETGVTQSPTHLIKTRGQQVTLRCSSQSGHNTVSWYQQALGQGPQFIFQYYREEENGRGNFPPRFSGLQFPNYSSELNVNALELDDSALYLCASSREYRGVEQYFGPGTRLTVT.

This clone was seen more than once but under ten times. At the DNA level, this CDR3 is encoded by other sequences in the same sample as well. This CDR3 reads CASSLDSNQPQHF. For the CDR3, the DNA is TGTGCCAGCAGCTTAGACTCCAATCAGCCCCAGCATTTT. The gene calls are TRBV5-4 and TRBJ1-5; D is undetermined. The CDR3 spans 13 residues. V lost 2 bases and J 3 bases, leaving 6 bases between the germline ends. The germline CDR1 and CDR2 sequences are SGHNT and YYREEE (reference sequence).

J is TRBJ1-4 and V is TRBV9; D remains unclear. CDR1 and CDR2 from the germline V gene are SGDLS and YYNGEE. This CDR3 is built from 14 residues. The V and J ends lost 4 bases and 1 base respectively, with 8 bases between them. Here the CDR3 DNA reads TGTGCCAGCAGCCCAGACGTAACTAATGAAAAACTGTTTTTT. It translates to CASSPDVTNEKLFF.

This clone was picked up a small number of times. This chain joins TRBV7-9 and TRBJ1-2; D remains ambiguous. CDR3 size: 14 residues. Looked up from germline, CDR1 is SEHNR and CDR2 is FQNEAQ (reference sequence). Deletions cut 1 base from V and 4 bases from J, with 10 bases between. The CDR3 region has the DNA TGTGCCAGCAGCTTAGACACCAGACGCTATGGCTACACCTTC. Amino acids: CASSLDTRRYGYTF.

V usage is TRBV5-1 and J usage is TRBJ2-7; the D call may be TRBD1 or TRBD2 (6 bases each). V lost 0 bases, J lost 3 bases, and 10 bases lay in between. Germline lookup yields CDR1 SGHRS and CDR2 YFSETQ. The length of the CDR3 is 14 residues. CDR3 region: CASSLAGGDYEQYF. The CDR3 nucleotides are TGCGCCAGCAGCTTGGCCGGGGGCGACTACGAGCAGTACTTC.

In its sample, this clone ranks as medium-sized. The chain uses TRBV29-1 and TRBJ2-3; tentatively, D is TRBD2 (5 bases). V dropped 3 bases and J dropped 0 bases, with 10 bases sitting between them. The CDR3 has 14 residues. Germline lookup yields CDR1 SQVTM and CDR2 ANQGSEA. The CDR3 DNA follows: TGCAGCGTTGAGGTGGGAGCCAGCACAGATACGCAGTATTTT. This encodes CSVEVGASTDTQYF.

The chain carries TRBV5-1 and TRBJ2-1, with unresolved D. Germline values: CDR1 SGHRS, CDR2 YFSETQ. V dropped 4 bases and J dropped 10 bases, with 15 bases sitting between them. This CDR3 comprises 13 residues. The CDR3 DNA follows: TGCGCCAGCAGCCCTACGGTGACTTCAGAGCAGTTCTTC. It is translated as CASSPTVTSEQFF. The full variable domain, in which reference TRBV5-1 and TRBJ2-1 provide the parts outside the CDR3, is KAGVTQTPRYLIKTRGQQVTLSCSPISGHRSVSWYQQTPGQGLQFLFEYFSETQRNKGNFPGRFSGRQFSNSRSEMNVSTLELGDSALYLCASSPTVTSEQFFGPGTRLTVL.

This chain uses TRBV11-1 with TRBJ2-6, with D possibly being TRBD2 (6 bases). The V gene lost 1 base and the J gene lost 0 bases, with 13 bases spanning the gap. Germline-derived CDR1 and CDR2 are SGHAT and FQDESV (reference sequence). This CDR3 comprises 18 residues. As DNA, the CDR3 is TGTGCCAGCAGCTTAGAAATTAGCGGAACCTCTGGGGCCAACGTCCTGACTTTC. It translates to CASSLEISGTSGANVLTF.

This sequence joins TRBV19 and TRBJ2-5; D assignment may be TRBD1 or TRBD2 (6 bases each). CDR3 length equals 15 residues. Germline assignment: CDR1 LNHDA and CDR2 SQIVND (reference sequence). Trimming cost V 1 base and J 5 bases, with 14 bases left between them. CDR3 in amino acids: CASSIGRGARETQYF. The CDR3 DNA is TGTGCCAGTAGTATAGGTAGGGGGGCGCGGGAGACCCAGTACTTC.

This rearrangement joins TRBV7-9 to TRBJ2-3; 7 nucleotides agree with TRBD1. The CDR3 length is 16 residues. Per germline, CDR1 SEHNR and CDR2 FQNEAQ (reference sequence). J lost 2 bases, V lost 1 base, and 6 bases had no gene match. The CDR3: CASSLDRDRYTDTQYF. The CDR3, as DNA: TGTGCCAGCAGCTTAGATCGGGACAGATACACAGATACGCAGTATTTT.

This clone has a count of ten or more. This chain joins TRBV25-1 and TRBJ1-2; no definite D call. V dropped 3 bases and J dropped 2 bases, with 16 bases sitting between them. The V gene's germline CDR1 is MGHDK and CDR2 SYGVNS. The CDR3 consists of 16 residues. In DNA form, the CDR3 reads TGTGCCAGCAGTGATCACCGGACCACTCGAAACTATGGCTACACCTTC. Translation: CASSDHRTTRNYGYTF.

V usage is TRBV27 and J usage is TRBJ2-2; 10 bases map to TRBD1. V shed 7 bases and J 4 bases; nucleotides not matched to a gene: 6. Germline V gene sequence: CDR1 MNHEY, CDR2 SMNVEV (reference sequence). The CDR3 is made up of 15 amino acids. The CDR3 DNA reads TGTGCCAGCAACCCGACAGGGGGCTTCACCGGGGAGCTGTTTTTT. Translation: CASNPTGGFTGELFF.

This chain connects TRBV5-1 to TRBJ2-1; 9 bases match TRBD2. The CDR3 is made up of 15 amino acids. The V segment lost 0 bases and the J segment 3 bases; nucleotides outside the gene matches: 1. The germline gives CDR1 SGHRS, CDR2 YFSETQ. The CDR3, as DNA: TGCGCCAGCAGCTTGGATAGCGGGAGCTACAATGAGCAGTTCTTC. It yields the protein CASSLDSGSYNEQFF.